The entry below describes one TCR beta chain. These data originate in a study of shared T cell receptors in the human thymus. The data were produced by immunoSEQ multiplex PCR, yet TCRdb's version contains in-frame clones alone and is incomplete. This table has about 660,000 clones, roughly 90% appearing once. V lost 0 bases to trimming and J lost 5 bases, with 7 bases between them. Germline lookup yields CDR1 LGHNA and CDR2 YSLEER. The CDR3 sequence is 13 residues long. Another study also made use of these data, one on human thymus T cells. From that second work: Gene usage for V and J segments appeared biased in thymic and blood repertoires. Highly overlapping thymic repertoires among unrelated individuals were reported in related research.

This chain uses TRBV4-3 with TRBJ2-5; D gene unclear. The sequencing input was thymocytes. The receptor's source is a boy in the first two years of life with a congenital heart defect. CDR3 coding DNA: TGCGCCAGCAGCCAAGATCTAAAGGAGACCCAGTACTTC. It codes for CASSQDLKETQYF.